This T cell receptor beta chain was found in a study of blood T cell repertoires in COVID-19. Study overall: Italy, Spain and the United States were the sources of the convalescent and acute COVID-19 samples. Nucleic acid was either cDNA or gDNA, and it came from T cells, B-cell-depleted T cells, or PBMCs.

J lost 4 bases, V lost 5 bases, and 7 bases had no gene match. The CDR3 loop spans 13 amino acids. Germline V gives CDR1 SQVTM, CDR2 ANQGSEA. Profiled with immunoSEQ multiplex PCR; TCRdb holds only in-frame clones, not every one. The sample gives roughly 250,000 clones, under 85% of which show up once; about 4% is in the top ten. The sequence was collected from a woman aged 40 to 49 with active or convalescent COVID-19. Sequenced material: peripheral blood. V and J are TRBV29-1 and TRBJ2-5; TRBD2 matches 7 bases. The CDR3: CSVYREGSETQYF. CDR3 nucleotide sequence: TGCAGCGTTTATAGGGAGGGTTCAGAGACCCAGTACTTC.